What follows is one T cell receptor (beta chain) and its context. The entry originates in a study of blood T cell repertoires in COVID-19. On the study more broadly: Some COVID-19 samples were acute and others convalescent; all came from the United States, Italy and Spain. Sources were T cells, B-cell-depleted T cells, or PBMCs; the material itself was cDNA or gDNA.

Germline CDR1 and CDR2: MDHEN and SYDVKM. Trimming removed 3 bases at V and 7 bases at J, with 10 bases between. The CDR3 loop spans 13 amino acids. Authors' methods: Estimates of nucleated cell counts were drawn from the amplification of reference gene primers. The data were produced by immunoSEQ multiplex PCR, yet TCRdb's version contains in-frame clones alone and is incomplete. That table is the source of V, J and clone size, and D and trimming were worked out from the DNA. Here the sample spans some 90,000 clones, roughly 80% being singletons. This TCR derives from a human donor in a cohort sampled during active COVID-19. The chain links TRBV28 to TRBJ1-5; a possible D gene is TRBD1 (5 bases). Material: peripheral blood. The chain's CDR3 is CASSFGTWQPQHF. The DNA for the CDR3 is TGTGCCAGCAGTTTCGGGACTTGGCAGCCCCAGCATTTT.